This record looks at one T cell receptor (beta chain) sequence and its context. Its antigen is unidentified. Profiling relied on immunoSEQ multiplex PCR, and the TCRdb table lists in-frame clones only, not all of them. The sample shows some 51,000 clones, just over 85% of them seen only once. This entry belongs to a study of T cells in localized non-small cell lung cancer. Study-wide points: Elevated circulating T cell density in blood was associated with longer overall survival. Maximal T cell clonality occurred in uninvolved adjacent lung, with tumor ranking below it. Median roughly 57 top-100 tumor clones were shared with paired adjacent lung.

The CDR3 extends over 15 amino acids. Germline CDR1 is KGHSH and CDR2 is LQKENI. Trimming cost V 0 bases and J 2 bases, with 11 bases left between them. Sequences were derived from peripheral blood, sampled before any cancer treatment. The TCR originated in a woman aged 35-75 years with stage I lung adenocarcinoma. The genes are TRBV18 and TRBJ2-7, with D uncertain. The CDR3 sequence: CASSPPGMITYEQYF. The DNA of the CDR3 is TGTGCCAGCTCACCACCAGGGATGATAACCTACGAGCAGTACTTC.